This TCR beta chain was obtained from a study of T cells in tumors after PD-1 blockade. Study-level background: Each patient got pembrolizumab 200 mg every 3 weeks or cemiplimab 350 mg every 2 weeks. During anti-PD-1 treatment, some patients continued daily vismodegib 150 mg. Study observations and caveats: Blood contained about 38% of the tumor's TCR clonotypes.

Template: tumor biopsy or peripheral blood genomic DNA, 616-6,004 ng per sample. This clone is a singleton in its sample. Its antigen is unidentified. V lost 2 bases and J lost 5, with 21 bases in between. The germline CDR1 and CDR2 sequences are MNHNS and SASEGT. The CDR3 is 17 residues long. Clones were read by immunoSEQ multiplex PCR, and TCRdb kept only the in-frame ones, dropping some. The sample holds just under 65,000 clones, about 74% seen once. The rearrangement joins TRBV6-1 to TRBJ1-1, with unresolved D. The clonotype originates from a human donor with basal cell carcinoma. This sample comprised PBMCs, obtained after anti-PD-1 treatment. Written as DNA, the CDR3 is TGTGCCAGCAGTGAAAGAAGGTCGGGCGAACTCGGGACTGAAGCTTTCTTT. Its protein product is CASSERRSGELGTEAFF.